Sequencing of this T cell receptor beta chain was carried out in a study of identical twins. Study-level findings and limits: Reduced insertions were recorded for abundant cord blood beta clonotypes, with no such pattern in memory repertoires.

This clonotype was observed a handful of times. Its antigen is still unknown. One entry per CDR3 protein results from TCRdb running MiXCR on the 5' RACE reads. Of about 190,000 distinct CDR3 sequences in the sample, less than 20% were seen once. These sequences were also reported in another study, on T cells expressing NK-cell markers. That paper notes: From sorted CD3+CD56+NKG2C+, CD3+CD56+NKG2C- and CD3+CD56-NKG2C+ T cells came the TCR beta repertoires.

This TCR derives from a woman aged 18-30 years in good health. Specimen: CD8+ T cells sorted from blood.

CDR3 nucleotide sequence: TGTGCCAGCAGTGATGGGGGGTTCTACGAGCAGTACTTC. Its translation is CASSDGGFYEQYF. The V call is TRBV6-1, the J call TRBJ2-7, with D maybe TRBD2 (6 bases). The CDR3 consists of 13 residues. Trimming removed 3 bases from V and 3 bases from J, with 9 bases in between. Per germline, CDR1 MNHNS and CDR2 SASEGT.